One and the same sample provided the 25 T cell receptor beta chains below, sequenced in a study of shared clonotypes between healthy human individuals. Terminally differentiated effector memory CD45RA+ cells were excluded from the naive CD8 cells, which were CD45RO-negative and positively selected for CCR7. Method: immunoSEQ multiplex PCR; TCRdb's copy keeps in-frame clones and lacks some. The repertoire consists of around 1,900,000 clones, with over 85% occurring once and the leading ten covering less than 2%. Sequenced input: naive CD8+ T cells from PBMCs. These receptors came from a man aged 18 to 29 in good health. Some clones in this sample may be carry-over from other donors' samples.

This chain joins TRBV19 and TRBJ2-5; perhaps D is TRBD1 or TRBD2 (5 bases each). Germline CDR1 is LNHDA and CDR2 is SQIVND (reference sequence). The CDR3 spans 15 residues. V was pared by 3 bases and J by 1 base, with 12 bases between. The CDR3 bases are TGTGCCAGTAGTATCCGGGGCGCGCCCCAAGAGACCCAGTACTTC. Protein: CASSIRGAPQETQYF.

Only a few counts were recorded for this clone. The V gene is TRBV28, the J gene TRBJ1-3; D is uncertain. The CDR3 is 16 amino acids. V was clipped by 10 bases and J by 4 bases, with 23 bases between them. In germline, CDR1 is MDHEN, CDR2 SYDVKM. CDR3 protein: CATSDPGETTGNTIYF. DNA for the CDR3: TGTGCCACCTCGGACCCTGGGGAGACAACCGGAAACACCATATATTTT.

This chain links TRBV27 with TRBJ2-3; a possible D gene is TRBD2 (5 bases). Germline loops: CDR1 MNHEY, CDR2 SMNVEV (reference sequence). Trimming took off 6 bases at V and 6 bases at J, with 10 bases between the two ends. CDR3 length: 12 residues. CDR3 sequence (DNA): TGTGCCAGCAGAGATCGAGGGGATACGCAGTATTTT. Amino acids: CASRDRGDTQYF.

The gene calls are TRBV29-1 and TRBJ2-1, with 11 nucleotides matching TRBD2. The CDR3 loop spans 15 amino acids. CDR1 SQVTM and CDR2 ANQGSEA come from the germline V gene. V lost 7 bases and J lost 3; bases outside the gene matches: 8. CDR3 protein: CSADWTSGYYNEQFF. CDR3 in DNA: TGCAGCGCGGACTGGACTAGCGGGTACTACAATGAGCAGTTCTTC.

The gene calls are TRBV14 and TRBJ2-1; D may correspond to TRBD1 or TRBD2 (5 bases each). V lost 3 bases to trimming and J lost 12 bases, with 18 bases between them. Germline-derived CDR1 and CDR2 are SGHDN and FVKESK. This CDR3 spans 14 amino acids. The CDR3 DNA sequence: TGTGCCAGCAGCCACCTTAGACAGTCCCGGGGGCAGTTCTTC. Amino acid sequence: CASSHLRQSRGQFF.

The CDR3, as DNA: TGCGCCAGCAGCTCCCGACTAGCGGGAGTCGCCGGGGAGCTGTTTTTT. Translating it yields CASSSRLAGVAGELFF. The chain recombines TRBV4-1 with TRBJ2-2; 12 positions agree with TRBD2. CDR3 length equals 16 residues. V was clipped by 5 bases and J by 6 bases; unmatched bases: 7. Germline V CDR1 and CDR2: MGHRA, YSYEKL.

This chain links TRBV10-1 with TRBJ2-4, with D tentatively TRBD2 (5 bases). The CDR3 has 14 amino acids. CDR1 is WNHNN and CDR2 is SYGVQD in the germline V gene (reference sequence). The V gene lost 4 bases and the J gene lost 0 bases, with 7 bases spanning the gap. In DNA form, the CDR3 reads TGCGCCAGCAGTGGGGGAGCAGCCAAAAACATTCAGTACTTC. Residues: CASSGGAAKNIQYF.

The chain couples TRBV29-1 to TRBJ2-7, with D maybe TRBD2 (6 bases). With 5 bases removed from V and 0 bases from J, the gap between germline ends came to 17 bases. Germline assignment: CDR1 SQVTM and CDR2 ANQGSEA. The CDR3 spans 15 residues. The CDR3 region is CSVNLWRASSYEQYF. In DNA form, the CDR3 reads TGCAGCGTTAATTTGTGGAGGGCCTCCTCCTACGAGCAGTACTTC.

This clone occurred a few times. Other DNA sequences from this sample encode an identical CDR3 as well. The chain combines TRBV7-9 with TRBJ2-1; D not certain. CDR3 length: 12 amino acids. Germline values: CDR1 SEHNR, CDR2 FQNEAQ (reference sequence). Trimming left V 3 bases short and J 3 bases short, with 3 bases between. CDR3 amino acids: CASSLGYNEQFF. In nucleotides, the CDR3 is TGTGCCAGCAGCTTGGGCTACAATGAGCAGTTCTTC.

On this clone itself: Other DNA sequences within the sample encode an identical CDR3. V is TRBV2 and J is TRBJ2-7, with no clear D. Per the germline V gene, CDR1 is SNHLY and CDR2 is FYNNEI. The CDR3 extends over 14 amino acids. The V and J ends lost 5 bases and 0 bases respectively, with 11 bases between them. The CDR3: CASSRSASSYEQYF. DNA of the CDR3: TGTGCCAGCAGTCGGTCCGCCAGCTCCTACGAGCAGTACTTC.

This rearrangement joins TRBV29-1 to TRBJ2-2, with D possibly TRBD1 on 6 matching bases. The CDR3 spans 14 residues. In germline, CDR1 is SQVTM, CDR2 ANQGSEA. The V end was cut by 4 bases, the J end by 2 bases, with 11 bases between. Here the CDR3 reads CSVVGRGNTGELFF. CDR3 bases: TGCAGCGTTGTTGGCAGGGGAAACACCGGGGAGCTGTTTTTT.

In DNA, the CDR3 is TGTGCCAGCAGTCCATACAGGGGAATGAACACTGAAGCTTTCTTT. Translating it yields CASSPYRGMNTEAFF. The chain combines TRBV27 with TRBJ1-1, with 7 bases matching TRBD1. The trim removed 5 bases at V and 0 bases at J, leaving 6 bases unmatched. The germline gives CDR1 MNHEY, CDR2 SMNVEV (reference sequence). The CDR3 is 15 amino acids.

The rearrangement links TRBV27 to TRBJ2-5; tentative D call: TRBD2 (6 bases). This CDR3 comprises 15 residues. Trimming pared 4 bases from V and 5 bases from J, leaving 17 bases between. Germline V gene data show CDR1 as MNHEY and CDR2 as SMNVEV (reference sequence). CDR3 amino acids: CASSSRGWPDETQYF. The DNA of the CDR3 is TGTGCCAGCAGTTCGCGGGGTTGGCCCGATGAGACCCAGTACTTC.

The rearrangement uses TRBV9 and TRBJ2-1, with 9 bases matching TRBD2. The J segment lost 9 bases and the V segment lost 4 bases, leaving 14 bases of the junction unmatched. The germline V gene has CDR1 SGDLS and CDR2 YYNGEE. CDR3 length equals 16 residues. The CDR3 sequence is CASSITGTSPSSEQFF. The DNA of the CDR3 is TGTGCCAGCAGCATCACCGGGACTAGCCCCAGTAGTGAGCAGTTCTTC.

The chain has TRBV6-1 and TRBJ1-5, with a tentative D call TRBD1 (5 bases). Germline V CDR1 and CDR2: MNHNS, SASEGT. Trimming removed 6 bases at V and 5 bases at J, with 20 bases between. This CDR3 is built from 16 residues. CDR3 nucleotides: TGTGCCAGCAGAGAAACTCAGGGCCGAGGGGATCAGCCCCAGCATTTT. It is translated as CASRETQGRGDQPQHF.

V usage is TRBV7-8 and J usage is TRBJ2-3; TRBD2 aligns across 7 bases. V trimming: 0 bases; J trimming: 1 base; junction bases outside the gene matches: 4. The CDR3 contains 16 residues. Germline V gene data show CDR1 as SGHVS and CDR2 as FQNEAQ. In nucleotides, the CDR3 is TGTGCCAGCAGCTTAGCTACCGCGGGGGGCACAGATACGCAGTATTTT. Translating gives CASSLATAGGTDTQYF. Supplemented by reference TRBV7-8 and TRBJ2-3, the full variable domain reads GAGVSQSPRYKVAKRGQDVALRCDPISGHVSLFWYQQALGQGPEFLTYFQNEAQLDKSGLPSDRFFAERPEGSVSTLKIQRTQQEDSAVYLCASSLATAGGTDTQYFGPGTRLTVL.

The gene calls are TRBV5-1 and TRBJ2-7; D gene ambiguous. The V end lost 4 bases, the J end lost 5 bases, and 16 bases lay between the germline ends. The CDR3 has 14 amino acids. Germline V gene sequence: CDR1 SGHRS, CDR2 YFSETQ. The CDR3 bases are TGCGCCAGCAGCCTCACGGACCCCAAGGACGAGCAGTACTTC. Amino acid sequence: CASSLTDPKDEQYF.

CDR3 amino acids: CASSGTGAVVEGYTF. The CDR3 region has the DNA TGTGCCAGCAGCGGGACAGGGGCGGTAGTGGAGGGCTACACCTTC. V is TRBV27 and J is TRBJ1-2, with 10 bases lining up with TRBD1. This CDR3 region has 15 residues. The V and J ends lost 6 bases and 8 bases, in that order; junction bases with no gene match: 12. Germline V gene data show CDR1 as MNHEY and CDR2 as SMNVEV (reference sequence).

This sequence joins TRBV9 and TRBJ2-5; perhaps TRBD2 as D (5 bases). Trimming stripped 0 bases from V and 4 bases from J, with 13 bases between. The germline V gene has CDR1 SGDLS and CDR2 YYNGEE. This CDR3 comprises 15 residues. CDR3 sequence (DNA): TGTGCCAGCAGCGTAGCCCCTAGCTTTTCAGAGACCCAGTACTTC. Protein sequence: CASSVAPSFSETQYF.

This clone has a handful of counts. V is TRBV13 and J is TRBJ1-4; TRBD1 matches 8 bases. Germline loops: CDR1 PRHDT, CDR2 FYEKMQ (reference sequence). The CDR3 totals 15 residues. V trimming: 5 bases; J trimming: 3 bases; junction bases outside the gene matches: 5. CDR3 residues: CASSLQGAANEKLFF. The CDR3 DNA sequence: TGTGCCAGCAGCCTGCAGGGGGCGGCTAATGAAAAACTGTTTTTT.

The rearrangement joins TRBV4-3 to TRBJ2-1, with 10 bases fitting TRBD2. Trimming at V came to 0 bases and at J to 8 bases, leaving 22 bases not matched to a gene. Germline CDR1 and CDR2: LGHNA and YSLEER. The length of the CDR3 is 21 residues. CDR3 sequence reads: CASSQDLSELAGRFGWDEQFF. For the CDR3, the DNA is TGCGCCAGCAGCCAAGATCTTAGTGAACTAGCGGGAAGGTTTGGTTGGGATGAGCAGTTCTTC.

The genes are TRBV29-1 and TRBJ1-2; D is possibly TRBD1 (6 bases). CDR1 and CDR2 (germline): SQVTM, ANQGSEA. The CDR3 totals 14 residues. The V end was cut by 6 bases, the J end by 6 bases, with 20 bases between. The CDR3 reads CSVDWTEPHNGYTF. DNA of the CDR3: TGCAGCGTAGACTGGACAGAGCCTCATAATGGCTACACCTTC.

This sequence joins TRBV4-1 and TRBJ2-1; TRBD2 agrees at 9 bases. J gave up 6 bases and V 4 bases, and 7 bases lay outside the gene matches. Germline V gives CDR1 MGHRA, CDR2 YSYEKL. CDR3 length equals 15 residues. The CDR3: CASSRSAGGPNEQFF. The CDR3 DNA follows: TGCGCCAGCAGCCGCTCAGCGGGAGGACCCAATGAGCAGTTCTTC.

The gene calls are TRBV11-2 and TRBJ2-7; 7 bases line up with TRBD2. Germline CDR1 and CDR2: SGHAT and FQNNGV. The CDR3 contains 16 residues. J lost 6 bases, V lost 5 bases, and 16 bases had no gene match. The chain's CDR3 is CASSTDPAGAHLEQYF. For the CDR3, the DNA is TGTGCCAGCAGCACCGACCCCGCGGGAGCTCACCTCGAGCAGTACTTC.

V is TRBV5-6 and J is TRBJ2-7; D not certain. This CDR3 spans 15 amino acids. Per the germline V gene, CDR1 is SGHDT and CDR2 is YYEEEE. V lost 0 bases and J 0 bases, leaving 10 bases between the germline ends. In DNA, the CDR3 is TGTGCCAGCAGCTTGGCCGCAGAGATCTCCTACGAGCAGTACTTC. It specifies CASSLAAEISYEQYF. The variable domain in full, with the rest retrieved from reference TRBV5-6 and TRBJ2-7, is DAGVTQSPTHLIKTRGQQVTLRCSPKSGHDTVSWYQQALGQGPQFIFQYYEEEERQRGNFPDRFSGHQFPNYSSELNVNALLLGDSALYLCASSLAAEISYEQYFGPGTRLTVT.